Sequencing of this TCR beta chain was carried out in a study of CD8 T cells in ankylosing spondylitis. The CDR3 extends over 16 amino acids. Trimming took 1 base from V and 7 from J, leaving 20 bases between them. Germline V CDR1 and CDR2: SGHAT, FQNNGV. Using its own MiXCR run on the 5' RACE reads, TCRdb lists one record per CDR3 protein. Of about 230,000 distinct CDR3 sequences in the sample, roughly 8.2% were seen once. The gene calls are TRBV11-2 and TRBJ2-7; D gene ambiguous. The source material was blood, either unsorted or a sorted T cell fraction (not recorded which). The sequence came from a female donor with ankylosing spondylitis or in good health (not recorded which). The chain's CDR3 is CASSLGAPSISPEQYF. DNA of the CDR3: TGTGCCAGCAGCTTAGGGGCCCCTTCCATTTCCCCAGAGCAGTACTTC.